There are many counts of the clone carrying this TCR beta chain. Its antigen is as yet unknown. The V gene lost 3 bases and the J gene lost 1 base, with 6 bases spanning the gap. The CDR3 is made up of 13 amino acids. The sample is drawn from a study of T cells after yellow fever vaccination. Whole-study findings and limits: Abundant bulk-population clonotypes could contaminate the FACS-sorted repertoires. After the booster, 96% of CD4 and 75% to 90% of CD8 primary-response clones were re-detected.

MiXCR was run by TCRdb on the 5' RACE reads, yielding one entry per CDR3 protein. The sample lists 250,000 to 350,000 distinct CDR3 sequences, around 4.5% seen once, with around 19% in the top ten. The V gene is TRBV12-3 or TRBV12-4, the J gene TRBJ1-1; no firm D call. This TCR was sampled from a young man who received the YFV17D yellow fever vaccine. The specimen comprised PBMCs, sampled 15 days after the yellow fever booster vaccination. The CDR3 sequence is CASSFAENTEAFF. The CDR3 region has the DNA TGTGCCAGCAGTTTTGCGGAGAACACTGAAGCTTTCTTT.